This T cell receptor beta chain was profiled in a study of cytomegalovirus exposure and HLA in healthy donors. Turning to this clone: Its target is not known.

The primer mix had 60 Vbeta and 13 Jbeta primers. Produced via immunoSEQ multiplex PCR; TCRdb's table is partial and in-frame only. The repertoire holds 140,000 or so clones, 65% to 85% seen once, with roughly 4% in the top ten. Study-wide findings and caveats: The authors later found TCR association rates varying by HLA locus, with DRB1 most and HLA-C fewest. What was likely a sequencing artifact was a cluster of highly shared sequence variants. Later on, a genetic analysis was performed. It linked a missense variant in DCLRE1C with V- and J-gene trimming of TCR beta.

CDR1 SEHNR and CDR2 FQNEAQ come from the germline V gene (reference sequence). The CDR3 is 13 residues long. Trimming cost V 6 bases and J 6 bases; bases outside gene matches: 4. Each donor was nominally healthy when sampled (though unrecorded immune exposures were likely). The sample comprised PBMCs. This clonotype was sampled from a woman between 40 and 55 years old in good health and CMV-seropositive. The chain recombines TRBV7-9 with TRBJ1-4, with 7 bases matching TRBD1. The CDR3 DNA sequence: TGTGCCAGCAGACCAACAGGGGATGAAAAACTGTTTTTT. It is translated as CASRPTGDEKLFF.